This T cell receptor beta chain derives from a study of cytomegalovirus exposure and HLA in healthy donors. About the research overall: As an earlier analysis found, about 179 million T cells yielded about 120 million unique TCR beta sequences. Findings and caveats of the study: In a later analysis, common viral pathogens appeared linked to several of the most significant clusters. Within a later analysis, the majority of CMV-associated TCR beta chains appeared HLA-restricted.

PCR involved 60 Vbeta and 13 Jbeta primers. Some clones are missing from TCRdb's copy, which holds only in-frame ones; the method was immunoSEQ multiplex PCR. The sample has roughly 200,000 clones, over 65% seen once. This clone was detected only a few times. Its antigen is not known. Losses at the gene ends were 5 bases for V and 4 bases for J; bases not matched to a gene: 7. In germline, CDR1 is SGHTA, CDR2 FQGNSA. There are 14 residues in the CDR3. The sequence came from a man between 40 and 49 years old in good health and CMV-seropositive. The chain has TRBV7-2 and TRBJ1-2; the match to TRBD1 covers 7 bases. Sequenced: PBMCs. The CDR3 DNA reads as TGTGCCAGCAGCCAAGTTCAGGGGGGCTATGGCTACACCTTC. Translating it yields CASSQVQGGYGYTF. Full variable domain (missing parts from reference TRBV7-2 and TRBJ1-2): GAGVSQSPSNKVTEKGKDVELRCDPISGHTALYWYRQSLGQGLEFLIYFQGNSAPDKSGLPSDRFSAERTGGSVSTLTIQRTQQEDSAVYLCASSQVQGGYGYTFGSGTRLTVV.